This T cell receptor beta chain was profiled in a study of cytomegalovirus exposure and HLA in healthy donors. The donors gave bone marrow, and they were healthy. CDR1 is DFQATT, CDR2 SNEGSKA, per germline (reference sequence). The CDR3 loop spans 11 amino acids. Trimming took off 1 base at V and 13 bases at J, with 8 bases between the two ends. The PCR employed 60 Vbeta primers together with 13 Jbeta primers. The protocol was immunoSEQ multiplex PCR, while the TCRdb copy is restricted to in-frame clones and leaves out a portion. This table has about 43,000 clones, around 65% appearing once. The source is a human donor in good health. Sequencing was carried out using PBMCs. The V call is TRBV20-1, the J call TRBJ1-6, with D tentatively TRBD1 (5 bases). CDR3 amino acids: CSARGGGPLHF. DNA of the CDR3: TGCAGTGCTAGAGGGGGGGGGCCCCTCCACTTT.